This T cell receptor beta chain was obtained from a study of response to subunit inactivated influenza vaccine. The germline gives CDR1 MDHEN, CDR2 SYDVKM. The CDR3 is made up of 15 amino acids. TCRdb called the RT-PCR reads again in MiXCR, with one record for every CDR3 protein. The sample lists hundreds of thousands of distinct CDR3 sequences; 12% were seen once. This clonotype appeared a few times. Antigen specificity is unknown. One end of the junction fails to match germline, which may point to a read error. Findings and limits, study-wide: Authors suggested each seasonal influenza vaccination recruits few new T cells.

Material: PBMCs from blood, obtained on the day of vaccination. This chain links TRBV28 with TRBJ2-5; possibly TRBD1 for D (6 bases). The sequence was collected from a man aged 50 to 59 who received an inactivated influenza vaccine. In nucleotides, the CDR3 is TGTGCCAGCAGCGGTGCCGGGACACAATTCGGGACCCAGCACTTC. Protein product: CASSGAGTQFGTQHF.